The 3 T cell receptor beta chains presented below share a single source sample, sequenced in a study of blood T cell repertoires in COVID-19. Clones were read by immunoSEQ multiplex PCR, and TCRdb kept only the in-frame ones, dropping some. The sample lists around 120,000 clones, around 88% occurring once. Sequenced material: peripheral blood. Receptors were obtained from a man older than 75 with active or convalescent COVID-19.

The V gene is TRBV29-1, the J gene TRBJ1-1; 8 bases are a match to TRBD1. CDR1 is SQVTM, CDR2 ANQGSEA, per germline. The CDR3 totals 13 residues. J was trimmed by 5 bases and V by 6 bases; bases with no gene match: 8. CDR3 protein: CSVAWTGRTEAFF. The CDR3 bases are TGCAGCGTAGCCTGGACAGGGAGGACTGAAGCTTTCTTT.

As concerns this clone: This specimen includes other DNA sequences encoding the same CDR3. The chain recombines TRBV6-5 with TRBJ2-3; 7 nucleotides agree with TRBD2. The CDR3 is 15 residues long. Germline CDR1 and CDR2: MNHEY and SVGAGI. Trimming took 0 bases from V and 1 from J; bases not matched to a gene: 1. The CDR3 DNA reads as TGTGCCAGCAGTTACTCGAGCGGGGGCACAGATACGCAGTATTTT. As protein: CASSYSSGGTDTQYF.

Written as DNA, the CDR3 is TGTGCCATCAGTGCCCCAGCTAACTATGGCTACACCTTC. Protein sequence: CAISAPANYGYTF. The chain recombines TRBV10-3 with TRBJ1-2, with unresolved D. V was trimmed by 4 bases and J by 0 bases, leaving 6 bases between them. Germline V gene lookup returns CDR1 ENHRY and CDR2 SYGVKD. CDR3 size: 13 residues.